The rows below give T cell receptor beta chains drawn from one sample of a study of immune heterogeneity within non-small cell lung tumors. Via MiXCR, TCRdb re-called the multiplex PCR reads, giving one row per CDR3 protein. The sample lists 2,000 to 3,000 distinct CDR3 sequences, 25% to 30% occurring once. Sequenced: lung tumor tissue. These receptor sequences come from a man aged 60-69 years with non-small cell lung cancer. The CDR3 runs from the conserved cysteine through the conserved F or W. A D gene is named only where the DNA matches it firmly. The size field reads once, few or many counts, or a class when the clone is expanded.

J: TRBJ2-1
size: medium-sized
V: TRBV12-3/TRBV12-4
D: TRBD1
DNA: TGTGCCAGCAGTCTTCCCGGGACAGGTCCGAGATTTGGAAACAATGAGCAGTTCTTC
CDR3: CASSLPGTGPRFGNNEQFF

J: TRBJ2-2
size: few
V: TRBV4-2
D: TRBD1
DNA: TGTGCCAGCAGCCAAGGGGGGACAGTCACCGGGGAGCTGTTTTTT
CDR3: CASSQGGTVTGELFF

J: TRBJ2-7
size: medium-sized
V: TRBV27
D: NA
DNA: TGTGCCTCCCGCCGGGACGGTTCCTACGAGCAGTACTTC
CDR3: CASRRDGSYEQYF

J: TRBJ2-5
size: large
V: TRBV6-1
D: TRBD1
DNA: TGTGCCAGCAGTTCTAGACAGGGCCGGCGCCAAGAGACCCAGTACTTC
CDR3: CASSSRQGRRQETQYF

J: TRBJ2-5
size: few
V: TRBV4-1
D: NA
DNA: TGCGCCAGCAGCCAAGTCCTATCCGGGAGAGAGACCCAGTACTTC
CDR3: CASSQVLSGRETQYF

J: TRBJ2-7
size: medium-sized
V: TRBV5-4
D: NA
DNA: TGTGCCAGCAGCGTCGGACAACCAAATTCCTACGAGCAGTACTTC
CDR3: CASSVGQPNSYEQYF

J: TRBJ1-4
size: large
V: TRBV29-1
D: TRBD1
DNA: TGCAGCGTGACGGGACAGGGTAATGAAAAACTGTTTTTT
CDR3: CSVTGQGNEKLFF

J: TRBJ1-5
size: medium-sized
V: TRBV19
D: TRBD1
DNA: TGTGCCAGTAGTAGCCGCGGGGACAGGTGGGATCAGCCCCAGCATTTT
CDR3: CASSSRGDRWDQPQHF

J: TRBJ1-2
size: medium-sized
V: TRBV6-6
D: NA
DNA: TGTGCCAGCAGTTACTGGGATACGACAGGCAGGGGCTATGGCTACACCTTC
CDR3: CASSYWDTTGRGYGYTF

J: TRBJ2-1
size: medium-sized
V: TRBV6-1
D: NA
DNA: TGTGCCAGCAACAGAGACCGAAATGAGCAGTTCTTC
CDR3: CASNRDRNEQFF